This T cell receptor (beta chain) appears in the sequencing data of a study of shared clonotypes between healthy human individuals. Findings and limits, study-wide: Compared with clonotypes that all four donors shared, non-shared clonotypes had lower generation probabilities. Around 4.9% of naive CD4 clonotypes were shared across several donors.

The germline gives CDR1 SQVTM, CDR2 ANQGSEA. After removal of 3 bases from V and 3 bases from J, the junction contained 8 bases not matched to a gene. This CDR3 is built from 15 residues. On this clone itself: The antigen is unknown.

In the source study's methods: From ImmunoSEQ came sequences covering only the junction and carrying no quality scores, so filtering differed. TCRdb's copy holds only in-frame clones and misses some; the assay was immunoSEQ multiplex PCR. V and J calls and clone size are as listed in that table; D and trimming were resolved from the DNA. The sample lists nearly 1,000,000 clones, approximately 80% seen once, with around 1.4% in the top ten. The sample comprised memory CD4+ T cells sorted from blood. Subset given: CD45RA-negative fraction. This TCR was sampled from a man younger than 35 in good health. The chain joins TRBV29-1 to TRBJ2-3; 8 bases fit TRBD1. CDR3 bases: TGCAGCGTTGACCCACAGGGGGTACGGACAGATACGCAGTATTTT. It encodes CSVDPQGVRTDTQYF.